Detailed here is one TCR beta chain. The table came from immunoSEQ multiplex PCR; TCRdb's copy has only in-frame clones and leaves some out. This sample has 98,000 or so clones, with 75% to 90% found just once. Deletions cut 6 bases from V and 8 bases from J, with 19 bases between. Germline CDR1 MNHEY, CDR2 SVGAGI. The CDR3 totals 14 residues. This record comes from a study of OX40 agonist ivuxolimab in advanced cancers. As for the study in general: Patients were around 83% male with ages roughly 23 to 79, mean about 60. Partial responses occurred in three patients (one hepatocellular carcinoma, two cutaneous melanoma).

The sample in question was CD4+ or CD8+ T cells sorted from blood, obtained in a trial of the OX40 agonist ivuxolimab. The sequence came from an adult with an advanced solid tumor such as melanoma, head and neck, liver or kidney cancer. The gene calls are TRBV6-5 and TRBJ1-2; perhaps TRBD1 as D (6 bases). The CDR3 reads CASSLDYREGGYTF. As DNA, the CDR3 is TGTGCCAGCAGCTTAGACTACAGGGAGGGCGGCTACACCTTC.